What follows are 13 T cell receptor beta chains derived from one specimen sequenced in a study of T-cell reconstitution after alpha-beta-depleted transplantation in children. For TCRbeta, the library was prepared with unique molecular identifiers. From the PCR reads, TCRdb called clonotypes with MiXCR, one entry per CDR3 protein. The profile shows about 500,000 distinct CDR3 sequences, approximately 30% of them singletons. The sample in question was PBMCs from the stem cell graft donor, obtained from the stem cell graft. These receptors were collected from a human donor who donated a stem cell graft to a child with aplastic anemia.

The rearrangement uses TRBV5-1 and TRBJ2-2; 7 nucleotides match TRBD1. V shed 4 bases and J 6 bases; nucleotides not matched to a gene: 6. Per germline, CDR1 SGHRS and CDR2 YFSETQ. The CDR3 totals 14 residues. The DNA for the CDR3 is TGCGCCAGCAGCCTCCGACAGGGCCCCGGGGAGCTGTTTTTT. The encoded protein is CASSLRQGPGELFF.

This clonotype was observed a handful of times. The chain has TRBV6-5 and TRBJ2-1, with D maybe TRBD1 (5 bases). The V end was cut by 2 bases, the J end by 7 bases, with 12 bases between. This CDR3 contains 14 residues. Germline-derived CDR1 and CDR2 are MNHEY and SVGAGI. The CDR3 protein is CASSYLAGWNEQFF. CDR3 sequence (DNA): TGTGCCAGCAGTTACCTGGCAGGGTGGAATGAGCAGTTCTTC.

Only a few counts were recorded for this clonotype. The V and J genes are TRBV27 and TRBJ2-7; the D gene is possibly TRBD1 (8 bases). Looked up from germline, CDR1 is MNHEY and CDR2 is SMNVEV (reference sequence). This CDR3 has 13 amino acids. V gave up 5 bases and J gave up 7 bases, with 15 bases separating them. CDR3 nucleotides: TGTGCCAGCAGTGCCTACAGGGGGGGTGAGCAGTACGTC. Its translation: CASSAYRGGEQYV.

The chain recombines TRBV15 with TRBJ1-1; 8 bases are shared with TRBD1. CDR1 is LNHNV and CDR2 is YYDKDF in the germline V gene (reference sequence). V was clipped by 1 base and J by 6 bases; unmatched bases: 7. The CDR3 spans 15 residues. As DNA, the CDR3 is TGTGCCACCAGCAGAGGGGTCAGGGGGCTGGCTGAAGCTTTCTTT. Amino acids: CATSRGVRGLAEAFF. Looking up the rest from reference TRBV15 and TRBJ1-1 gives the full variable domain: DAMVIQNPRYQVTQFGKPVTLSCSQTLNHNVMYWYQQKSSQAPKLLFHYYDKDFNNEADTPDNFQSRRPNTSFCFLDIRSPGLGDTAMYLCATSRGVRGLAEAFFGQGTRLTVV.

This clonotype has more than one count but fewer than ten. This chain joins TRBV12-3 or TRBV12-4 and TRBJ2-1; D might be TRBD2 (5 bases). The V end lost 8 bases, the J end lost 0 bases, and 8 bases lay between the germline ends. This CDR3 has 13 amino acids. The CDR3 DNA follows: TGTGCCAGCCGGGGAAACTCCTACAATGAGCAGTTCTTC. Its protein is CASRGNSYNEQFF.

The CDR3 DNA reads as TGTGCCAGCAGCCCCGACGGGGAAGGTACGCAGTATTTT. Translation: CASSPDGEGTQYF. The genes are TRBV7-6 and TRBJ2-3, with a tentative D call TRBD2 (5 bases). The CDR3 runs to 13 residues. The ends were cut back, 5 bases at V and 8 bases at J, with 14 bases in the middle. The germline V gene encodes CDR1 SGHVS and CDR2 FNYEAQ.

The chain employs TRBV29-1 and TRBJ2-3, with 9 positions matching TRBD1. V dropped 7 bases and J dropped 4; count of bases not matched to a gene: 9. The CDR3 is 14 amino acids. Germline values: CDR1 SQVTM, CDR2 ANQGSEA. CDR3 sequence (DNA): TGCAGCGGGCTAGGACAGGGGTTTCCAGATACGCAGTATTTT. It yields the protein CSGLGQGFPDTQYF.

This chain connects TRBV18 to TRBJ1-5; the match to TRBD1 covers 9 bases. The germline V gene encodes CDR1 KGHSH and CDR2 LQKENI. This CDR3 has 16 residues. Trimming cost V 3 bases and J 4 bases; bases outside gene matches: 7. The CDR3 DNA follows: TGTGCCAGCTCACCTCTCCGGGACAGGGCGAATCAGCCCCAGCATTTT. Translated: CASSPLRDRANQPQHF.

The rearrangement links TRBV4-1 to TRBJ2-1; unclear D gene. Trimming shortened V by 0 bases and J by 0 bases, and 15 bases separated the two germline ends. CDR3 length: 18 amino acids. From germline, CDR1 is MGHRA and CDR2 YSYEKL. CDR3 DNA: TGCGCCAGCAGCCAAGAAAGTGCTGGCAGTAGCTCCTACAATGAGCAGTTCTTC. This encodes CASSQESAGSSSYNEQFF.

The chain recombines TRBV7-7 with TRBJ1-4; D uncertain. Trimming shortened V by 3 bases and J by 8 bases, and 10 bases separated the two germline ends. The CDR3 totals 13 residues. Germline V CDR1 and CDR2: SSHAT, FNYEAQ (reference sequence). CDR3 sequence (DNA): TGTGCCAGCAGCTTTGGAGTCAGAGAAAAACTGTTTTTT. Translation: CASSFGVREKLFF.

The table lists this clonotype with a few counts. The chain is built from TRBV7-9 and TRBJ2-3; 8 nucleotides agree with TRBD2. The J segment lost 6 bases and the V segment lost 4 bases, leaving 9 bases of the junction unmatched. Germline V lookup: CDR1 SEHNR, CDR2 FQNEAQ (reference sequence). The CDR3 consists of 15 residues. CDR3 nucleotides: TGTGCCAGCAGCTCCCCCCACCGGGAGGGGGATACGCAGTATTTT. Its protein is CASSSPHREGDTQYF.

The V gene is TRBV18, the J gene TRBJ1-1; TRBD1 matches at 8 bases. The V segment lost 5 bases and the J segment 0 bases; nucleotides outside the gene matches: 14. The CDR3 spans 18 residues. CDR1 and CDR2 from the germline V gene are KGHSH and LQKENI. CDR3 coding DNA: TGTGCCAGCTCAACACAAATTGTCCGGGACAGGCTGAACACTGAAGCTTTCTTT. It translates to CASSTQIVRDRLNTEAFF.

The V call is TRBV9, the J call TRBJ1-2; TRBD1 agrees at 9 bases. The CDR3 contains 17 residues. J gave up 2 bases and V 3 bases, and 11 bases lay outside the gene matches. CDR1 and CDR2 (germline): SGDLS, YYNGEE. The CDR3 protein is CASSARDRDLLNYGYTF. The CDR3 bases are TGTGCCAGCAGCGCCCGGGACAGGGACCTTCTCAACTATGGCTACACCTTC.